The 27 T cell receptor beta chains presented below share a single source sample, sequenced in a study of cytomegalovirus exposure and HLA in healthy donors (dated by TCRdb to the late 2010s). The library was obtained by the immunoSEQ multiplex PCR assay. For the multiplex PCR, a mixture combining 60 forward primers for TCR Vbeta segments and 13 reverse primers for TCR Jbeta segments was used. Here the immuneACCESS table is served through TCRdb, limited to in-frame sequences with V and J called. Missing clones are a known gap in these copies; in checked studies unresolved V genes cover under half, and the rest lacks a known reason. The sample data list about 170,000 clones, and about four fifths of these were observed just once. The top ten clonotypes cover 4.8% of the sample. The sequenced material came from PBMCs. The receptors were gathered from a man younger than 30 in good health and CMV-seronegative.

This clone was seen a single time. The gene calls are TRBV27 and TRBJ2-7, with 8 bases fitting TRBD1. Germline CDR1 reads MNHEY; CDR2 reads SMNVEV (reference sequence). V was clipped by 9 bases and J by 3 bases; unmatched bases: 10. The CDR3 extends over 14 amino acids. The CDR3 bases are TGTGCCAGTCGAACAGGGGGTAGAATCTACGAGCAGTACTTC. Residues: CASRTGGRIYEQYF.

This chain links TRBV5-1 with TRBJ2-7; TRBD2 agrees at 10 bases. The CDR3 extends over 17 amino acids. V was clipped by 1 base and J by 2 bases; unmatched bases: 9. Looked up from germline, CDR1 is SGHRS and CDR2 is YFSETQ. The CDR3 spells CASSLISTSGTTYEQYF. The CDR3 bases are TGCGCCAGCAGCTTGATTAGTACTAGCGGGACCACCTACGAGCAGTACTTC. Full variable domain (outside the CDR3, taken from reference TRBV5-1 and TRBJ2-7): KAGVTQTPRYLIKTRGQQVTLSCSPISGHRSVSWYQQTPGQGLQFLFEYFSETQRNKGNFPGRFSGRQFSNSRSEMNVSTLELGDSALYLCASSLISTSGTTYEQYFGPGTRLTVT.

CDR3 nucleotide sequence: TGTGCCAGCAGCCATCCTAGCGGGGACCGCCGGGAGCAGTACTTC. Amino acids: CASSHPSGDRREQYF. The chain uses TRBV4-2 and TRBJ2-7; TRBD2 matches 9 bases. V shed 3 bases, J shed 7 bases, and the junction held 10 bases outside the gene matches. CDR1 is LGHNA, CDR2 YNFKEQ, per germline. This CDR3 has 15 residues.

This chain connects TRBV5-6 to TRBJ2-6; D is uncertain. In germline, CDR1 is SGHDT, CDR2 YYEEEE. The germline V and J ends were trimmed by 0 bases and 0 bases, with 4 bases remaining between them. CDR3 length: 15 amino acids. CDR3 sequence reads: CASSLEYSGANVLTF. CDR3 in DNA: TGTGCCAGCAGCTTGGAATACTCTGGGGCCAACGTCCTGACTTTC. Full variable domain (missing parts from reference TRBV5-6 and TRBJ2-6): DAGVTQSPTHLIKTRGQQVTLRCSPKSGHDTVSWYQQALGQGPQFIFQYYEEEERQRGNFPDRFSGHQFPNYSSELNVNALLLGDSALYLCASSLEYSGANVLTFGAGSRLTVL.

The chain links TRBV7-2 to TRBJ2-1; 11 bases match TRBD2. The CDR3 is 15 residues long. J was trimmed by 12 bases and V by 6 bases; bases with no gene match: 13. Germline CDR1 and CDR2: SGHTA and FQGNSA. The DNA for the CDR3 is TGTGCCAGCAGTTCCCCGGGACTAGCGGCCTGTTGGCAGTTCTTC. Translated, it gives CASSSPGLAACWQFF. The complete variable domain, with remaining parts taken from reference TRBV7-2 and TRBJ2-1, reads GAGVSQSPSNKVTEKGKDVELRCDPISGHTALYWYRQSLGQGLEFLIYFQGNSAPDKSGLPSDRFSAERTGGSVSTLTIQRTQQEDSAVYLCASSSPGLAACWQFFGPGTRLTVL.

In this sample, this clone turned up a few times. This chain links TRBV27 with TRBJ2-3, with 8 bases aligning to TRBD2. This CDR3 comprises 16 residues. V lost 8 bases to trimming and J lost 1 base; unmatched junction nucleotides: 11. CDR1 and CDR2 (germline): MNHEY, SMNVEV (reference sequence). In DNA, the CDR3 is TGTGCCAGCGGTGGAGCGGGAGCAGTGGGCACAGATACGCAGTATTTT. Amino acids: CASGGAGAVGTDTQYF.

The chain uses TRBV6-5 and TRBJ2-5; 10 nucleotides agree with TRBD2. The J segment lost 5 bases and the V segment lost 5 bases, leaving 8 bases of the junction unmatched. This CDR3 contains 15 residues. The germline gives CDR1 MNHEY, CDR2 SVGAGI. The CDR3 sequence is CASSAERLAGETQYF. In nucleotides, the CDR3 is TGTGCCAGCAGTGCAGAAAGACTAGCGGGCGAGACCCAGTACTTC.

CDR3 nucleotide sequence: TGTGCCAGCAGTGGGACAGGGATAGTCTATGGCTACACCTTC. Encoded protein: CASSGTGIVYGYTF. The chain carries TRBV2 and TRBJ1-2, with 8 bases matching TRBD1. The CDR3 totals 14 residues. Germline lookup yields CDR1 SNHLY and CDR2 FYNNEI. With V trimmed by 4 bases and J by 4 bases, 5 bases remained unmatched.

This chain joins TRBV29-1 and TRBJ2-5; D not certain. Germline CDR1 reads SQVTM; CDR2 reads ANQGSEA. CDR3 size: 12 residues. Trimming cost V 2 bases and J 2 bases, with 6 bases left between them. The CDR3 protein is CSVEQQQETQYF. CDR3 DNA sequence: TGCAGCGTTGAACAACAACAAGAGACCCAGTACTTC.

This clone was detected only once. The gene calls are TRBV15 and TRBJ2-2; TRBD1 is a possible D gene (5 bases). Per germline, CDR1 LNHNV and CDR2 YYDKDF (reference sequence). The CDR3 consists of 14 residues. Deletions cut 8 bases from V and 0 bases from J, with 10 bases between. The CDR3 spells CATGDSSNTGELFF. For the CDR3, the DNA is TGTGCCACCGGCGACAGTTCGAACACCGGGGAGCTGTTTTTT. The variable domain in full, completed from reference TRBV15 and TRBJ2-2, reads DAMVIQNPRYQVTQFGKPVTLSCSQTLNHNVMYWYQQKSSQAPKLLFHYYDKDFNNEADTPDNFQSRRPNTSFCFLDIRSPGLGDTAMYLCATGDSSNTGELFFGEGSRLTVL.

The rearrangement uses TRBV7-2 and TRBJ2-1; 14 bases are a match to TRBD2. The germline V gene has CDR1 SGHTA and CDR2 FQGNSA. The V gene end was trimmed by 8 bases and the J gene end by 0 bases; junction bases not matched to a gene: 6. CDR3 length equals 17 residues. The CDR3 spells CASGTSGSFVSYNEQFF. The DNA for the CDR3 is TGTGCCAGCGGGACTAGCGGGAGCTTTGTCTCCTACAATGAGCAGTTCTTC.

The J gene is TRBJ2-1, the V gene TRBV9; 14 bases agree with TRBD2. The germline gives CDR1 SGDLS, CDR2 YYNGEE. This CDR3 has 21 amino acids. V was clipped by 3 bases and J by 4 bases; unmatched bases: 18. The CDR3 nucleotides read TGTGCCAGCAGCGCCAAAATGGGACTAGCGGGGGTGGCTCCCCCGTACAATGAGCAGTTCTTC. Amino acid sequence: CASSAKMGLAGVAPPYNEQFF.

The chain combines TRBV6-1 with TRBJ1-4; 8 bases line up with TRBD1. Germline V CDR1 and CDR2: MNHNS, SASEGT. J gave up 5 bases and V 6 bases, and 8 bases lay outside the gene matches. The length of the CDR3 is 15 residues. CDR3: CASRLWTGSNEKLFF. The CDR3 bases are TGTGCCAGCAGACTCTGGACAGGGTCAAATGAAAAACTGTTTTTT.

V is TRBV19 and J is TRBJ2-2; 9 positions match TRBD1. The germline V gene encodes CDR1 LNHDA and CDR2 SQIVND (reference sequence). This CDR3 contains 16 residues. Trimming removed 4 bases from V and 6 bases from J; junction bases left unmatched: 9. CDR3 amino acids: CASSTDRGLRAGELFF. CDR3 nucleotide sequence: TGTGCCAGTAGTACGGACAGGGGATTAAGGGCCGGGGAGCTGTTTTTT. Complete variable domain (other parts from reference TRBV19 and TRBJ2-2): DGGITQSPKYLFRKEGQNVTLSCEQNLNHDAMYWYRQDPGQGLRLIYYSQIVNDFQKGDIAEGYSVSREKKESFPLTVTSAQKNPTAFYLCASSTDRGLRAGELFFGEGSRLTVL.

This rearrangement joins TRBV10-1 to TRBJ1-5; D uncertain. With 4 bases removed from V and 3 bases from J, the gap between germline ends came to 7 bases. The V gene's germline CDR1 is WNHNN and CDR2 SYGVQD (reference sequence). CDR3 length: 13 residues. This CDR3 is CASSAGLNQPQHF. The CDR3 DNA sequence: TGCGCCAGCAGTGCAGGCCTCAATCAGCCCCAGCATTTT.

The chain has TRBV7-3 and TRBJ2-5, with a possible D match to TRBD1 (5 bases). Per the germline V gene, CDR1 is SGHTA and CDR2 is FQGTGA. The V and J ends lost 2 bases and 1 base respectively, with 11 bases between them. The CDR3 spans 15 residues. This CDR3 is CASSLGAYSQETQYF. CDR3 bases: TGTGCCAGCAGCTTAGGGGCGTACAGCCAAGAGACCCAGTACTTC.

This CDR3 reads CASSPGVLYEQYF. The CDR3 region has the DNA TGTGCCAGCAGCCCGGGGGTGCTTTACGAGCAGTACTTC. J is TRBJ2-5 and V is TRBV7-2; D perhaps matches TRBD2 (6 bases). Near its end, the DNA agrees better with TRBJ2-7, so the J call may be wrong. Germline CDR1 is SGHTA and CDR2 is FQGNSA. The CDR3 extends over 13 amino acids.

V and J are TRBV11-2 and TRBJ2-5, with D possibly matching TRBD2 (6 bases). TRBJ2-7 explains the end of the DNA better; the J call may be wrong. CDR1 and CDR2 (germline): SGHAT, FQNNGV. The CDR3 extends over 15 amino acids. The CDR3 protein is CASSYTGTVNVEQYF. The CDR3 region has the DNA TGTGCCAGCAGCTACACCGGGACTGTAAACGTCGAGCAGTACTTC.

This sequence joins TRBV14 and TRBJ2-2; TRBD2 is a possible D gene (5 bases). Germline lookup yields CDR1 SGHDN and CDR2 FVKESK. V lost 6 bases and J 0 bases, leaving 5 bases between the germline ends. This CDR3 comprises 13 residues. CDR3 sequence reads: CASREANTGELFF. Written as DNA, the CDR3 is TGTGCCAGCAGGGAGGCGAACACCGGGGAGCTGTTTTTT.

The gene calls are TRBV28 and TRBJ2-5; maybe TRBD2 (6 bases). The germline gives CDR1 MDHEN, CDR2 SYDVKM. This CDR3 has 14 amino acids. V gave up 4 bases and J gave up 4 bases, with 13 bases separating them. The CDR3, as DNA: TGTGCCAGCAGTTCCGGCGGGGAGGTAGAGACCCAGTACTTC. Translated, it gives CASSSGGEVETQYF.

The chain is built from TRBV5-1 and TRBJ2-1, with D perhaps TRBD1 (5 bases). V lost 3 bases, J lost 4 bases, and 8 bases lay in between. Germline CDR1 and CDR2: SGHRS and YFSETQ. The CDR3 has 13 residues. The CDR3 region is CASSSTDYNEQFF. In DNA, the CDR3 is TGCGCCAGCAGCTCGACAGATTACAATGAGCAGTTCTTC.

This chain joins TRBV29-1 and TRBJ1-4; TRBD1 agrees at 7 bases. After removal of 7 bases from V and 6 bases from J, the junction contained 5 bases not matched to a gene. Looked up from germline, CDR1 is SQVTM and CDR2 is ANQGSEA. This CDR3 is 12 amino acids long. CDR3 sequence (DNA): TGCAGCGCGGGACAGAACGATGAAAAACTGTTTTTT. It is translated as CSAGQNDEKLFF.

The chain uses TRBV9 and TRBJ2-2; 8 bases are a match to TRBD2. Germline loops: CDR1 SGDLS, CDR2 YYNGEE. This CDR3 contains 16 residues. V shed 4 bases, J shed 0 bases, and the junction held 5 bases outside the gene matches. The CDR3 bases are TGTGCCAGCAGCACAATAGCGGGGACGAACACCGGGGAGCTGTTTTTT. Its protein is CASSTIAGTNTGELFF.

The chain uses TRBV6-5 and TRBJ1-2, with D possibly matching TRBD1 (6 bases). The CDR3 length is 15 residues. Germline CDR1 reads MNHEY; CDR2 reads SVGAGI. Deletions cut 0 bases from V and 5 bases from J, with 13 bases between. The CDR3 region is CASSYSIKRGYGYTF. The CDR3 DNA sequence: TGTGCCAGCAGTTACTCGATTAAAAGGGGGTATGGCTACACCTTC.

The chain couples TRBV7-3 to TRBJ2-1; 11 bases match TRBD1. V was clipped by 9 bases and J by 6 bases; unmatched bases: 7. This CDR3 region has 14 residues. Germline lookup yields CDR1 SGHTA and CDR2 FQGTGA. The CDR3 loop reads CASGQGARGNEQFF. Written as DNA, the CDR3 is TGTGCCAGTGGACAGGGGGCACGGGGCAATGAGCAGTTCTTC.

The CDR3 sequence: CASSSGQPQHF. The CDR3 bases are TGTGCCAGTAGTTCGGGTCAGCCCCAGCATTTT. The chain is built from TRBV19 and TRBJ1-5; D is uncertain. Per germline, CDR1 LNHDA and CDR2 SQIVND (reference sequence). V shed 5 bases and J shed 6 bases, with 5 bases lying between them. This CDR3 region has 11 residues.

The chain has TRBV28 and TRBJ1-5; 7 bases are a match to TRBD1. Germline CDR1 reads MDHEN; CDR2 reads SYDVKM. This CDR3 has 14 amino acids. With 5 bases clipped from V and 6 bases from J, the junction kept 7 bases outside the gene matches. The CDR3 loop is CASSGSGGGQPQHF. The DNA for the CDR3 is TGTGCCAGCAGTGGCTCAGGGGGAGGTCAGCCCCAGCATTTT.